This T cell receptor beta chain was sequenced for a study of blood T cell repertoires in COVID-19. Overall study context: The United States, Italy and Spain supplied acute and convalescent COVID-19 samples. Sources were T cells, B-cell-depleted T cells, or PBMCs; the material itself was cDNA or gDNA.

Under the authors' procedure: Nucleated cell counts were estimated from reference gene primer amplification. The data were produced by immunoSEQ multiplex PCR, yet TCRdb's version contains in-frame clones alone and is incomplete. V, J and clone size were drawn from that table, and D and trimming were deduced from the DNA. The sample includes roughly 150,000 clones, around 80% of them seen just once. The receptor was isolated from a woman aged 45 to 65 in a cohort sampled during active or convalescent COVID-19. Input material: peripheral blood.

The CDR3 region is CASSQDRDRNSPLHF. The CDR3 DNA is TGTGCCAGCAGCCAGGACCGGGACAGAAATTCACCCCTCCACTTT. V gene TRBV3-1 (or the pseudogene TRBV3-2) combines with J gene TRBJ1-6, with TRBD1 identical over 7 bases. The CDR3 is 15 residues long. The ends lost 3 bases at V and 7 bases at J; junction bases unmatched: 6. The germline gives CDR1 LGHDT, CDR2 YNNKEL (reference sequence).